These 22 T cell receptor beta chains were all obtained from the same sample, sequenced in a study of T-cell memory formation after mild COVID-19. Via MiXCR, TCRdb re-called the 5' RACE reads, giving one row per CDR3 protein. The sample lists hundreds of thousands of distinct CDR3 sequences, 18% occurring once. Input material: PBMCs or a T cell subset sorted from them (not recorded which). These receptors originate from an adult woman who had mild COVID-19 (a few samples of this study predate the infection). Cell type and time point are not known.

This clonotype turned up a few times. The chain couples TRBV20-1 to TRBJ2-1, with D possibly being TRBD1 or TRBD2 (5 bases each). CDR3 length: 13 residues. Trimming removed 6 bases from V and 0 bases from J, with 9 bases in between. Germline CDR1 and CDR2: DFQATT and SNEGSKA (reference sequence). The CDR3 here is CSAGPLSYNEQFF. Written as DNA, the CDR3 is TGCAGTGCGGGACCCCTCTCCTACAATGAGCAGTTCTTC.

This chain joins TRBV18 and TRBJ2-3; 9 positions match TRBD1. CDR3 size: 15 residues. Germline V gives CDR1 KGHSH, CDR2 LQKENI. The V gene end was trimmed by 2 bases and the J gene end by 5 bases; junction bases not matched to a gene: 5. The CDR3: CASSPYSTGGDTQYF. DNA of the CDR3: TGTGCCAGCTCACCATATTCGACAGGGGGAGATACGCAGTATTTT. The full variable domain, in which reference TRBV18 and TRBJ2-3 provide the parts outside the CDR3, is NAGVMQNPRHLVRRRGQEARLRCSPMKGHSHVYWYRQLPEEGLKFMVYLQKENIIDESGMPKERFSAEFPKEGPSILRIQQVVRGDSAAYFCASSPYSTGGDTQYFGPGTRLTVL.

The chain uses TRBV12-3 or TRBV12-4 and TRBJ1-2; TRBD1 aligns across 8 bases. This CDR3 is built from 13 residues. With 6 bases clipped from V and 9 bases from J, the junction kept 9 bases outside the gene matches. CDR3 DNA: TGTGCCAGCAGCCACCGGGACAGGTCGCGCTACACCTTC. Its protein is CASSHRDRSRYTF.

The chain has TRBV29-1 and TRBJ2-1; D perhaps matches TRBD2 (6 bases). The CDR3 consists of 14 residues. Germline V lookup: CDR1 SQVTM, CDR2 ANQGSEA. Trimming cost V 6 bases and J 1 base, with 13 bases left between them. The CDR3 is CSVIPGVSYNEQFF. Here the CDR3 DNA reads TGCAGCGTCATACCGGGGGTATCCTACAATGAGCAGTTCTTC.

This clonotype was detected once. This chain links TRBV7-2 with TRBJ1-3, with a tentative D call TRBD1 (6 bases). The CDR3 is 16 residues long. V dropped 8 bases and J dropped 0 bases, with 17 bases sitting between them. From germline, CDR1 is SGHTA and CDR2 FQGNSA. The CDR3 bases are TGTGCCAGCCTTCCGTTTGGGGGGCCCTCTGGAAACACCATATATTTT. Translation: CASLPFGGPSGNTIYF.

There are a few counts of this clonotype. The chain combines TRBV15 with TRBJ1-1, with D perhaps TRBD1 (5 bases). The germline gives CDR1 LNHNV, CDR2 YYDKDF (reference sequence). V lost 0 bases, J lost 5 bases, and 19 bases lay in between. This CDR3 has 17 residues. CDR3 in amino acids: CATSRDRLGPGATEAFF. The CDR3 coding sequence is TGTGCCACCAGCAGAGATCGTCTGGGGCCCGGAGCGACTGAAGCTTTCTTT.

This clonotype was counted a few times. The rearrangement uses TRBV4-2 and TRBJ2-2; 16 bases line up with TRBD2. CDR1 is LGHNA and CDR2 is YNFKEQ in the germline V gene. The CDR3 length is 20 residues. V lost 2 bases to trimming and J lost 2 bases; unmatched junction nucleotides: 8. This chain's CDR3 is CASSQLAGTSGGANTGELFF. The CDR3 DNA reads TGTGCCAGCAGCCAACTTGCCGGGACTAGCGGGGGGGCAAACACCGGGGAGCTGTTTTTT.

V and J are TRBV6-1 and TRBJ2-2; TRBD1 might be the D (5 bases). V lost 7 bases, J lost 0 bases, and 9 bases lay in between. The CDR3 is 14 residues long. Germline assignment: CDR1 MNHNS and CDR2 SASEGT. CDR3 bases: TGTGCCAGCATTGAGACAGCGAACACCGGGGAGCTGTTTTTT. This encodes CASIETANTGELFF.

The chain uses TRBV29-1 and TRBJ1-5; weak D call: TRBD1 (5 bases). Trimming took 4 bases from V and 1 from J, leaving 8 bases between them. Germline CDR1 reads SQVTM; CDR2 reads ANQGSEA. The CDR3 totals 13 residues. The CDR3 sequence is CSVAPGSNQPQHF. CDR3 DNA: TGCAGCGTTGCACCAGGGAGCAATCAGCCCCAGCATTTT.

The chain's CDR3 is CASSARPLSNQPQHF. As DNA, the CDR3 is TGTGCCAGCAGCGCTAGACCCTTAAGTAATCAGCCCCAGCATTTT. The rearrangement uses TRBV5-5 and TRBJ1-5; D unresolved. The CDR3 sequence is 15 residues long. Germline V gene sequence: CDR1 SGHKS, CDR2 YYEKEE (reference sequence). The ends were cut back, 4 bases at V and 4 bases at J, with 15 bases in the middle.

The V and J genes are TRBV6-6 and TRBJ1-2; D is unresolved. Looked up from germline, CDR1 is MNHNY and CDR2 is SVGAGI (reference sequence). The CDR3 sequence is 11 residues long. V shed 3 bases and J shed 8 bases, with 7 bases lying between them. This chain's CDR3 is CASSYGQGYTF. CDR3 bases: TGTGCCAGCAGTTATGGCCAAGGCTACACCTTC.

This chain connects TRBV11-2 to TRBJ1-1; D gene unclear. This CDR3 comprises 13 residues. V lost 4 bases, J lost 8 bases, and 14 bases lay in between. Germline-derived CDR1 and CDR2 are SGHAT and FQNNGV. The CDR3 bases are TGTGCCAGCAGCTCAAAAGCAGGATACGAAGCTTTCTTT. The encoded protein is CASSSKAGYEAFF. Full variable domain (remainder filled in from reference TRBV11-2 and TRBJ1-1): EAGVAQSPRYKIIEKRQSVAFWCNPISGHATLYWYQQILGQGPKLLIQFQNNGVVDDSQLPKDRFSAERLKGVDSTLKIQPAKLEDSAVYLCASSSKAGYEAFFGQGTRLTVV.

CDR3 protein: CASSQDSNQETQYF. CDR3 in DNA: TGTGCCAGCAGCCAAGACAGCAACCAAGAGACCCAGTACTTC. The gene calls are TRBV7-6 and TRBJ2-5, with TRBD1 as a possible D gene (5 bases). Germline loops: CDR1 SGHVS, CDR2 FNYEAQ. The V end was cut by 5 bases, the J end by 0 bases, with 10 bases between. The CDR3 spans 14 residues.

The chain has TRBV28 and TRBJ1-2, with unresolved D. The ends were cut back, 4 bases at V and 8 bases at J, with 14 bases in the middle. The CDR3 contains 13 residues. CDR1 is MDHEN, CDR2 SYDVKM, per germline. The CDR3: CASSSGFVEGYTF. CDR3 DNA: TGTGCCAGCAGTTCCGGTTTCGTAGAGGGCTACACCTTC.

The chain employs TRBV7-9 and TRBJ2-5, with TRBD2 matching 11 bases. From germline, CDR1 is SEHNR and CDR2 FQNEAQ (reference sequence). Losses at the gene ends were 6 bases for V and 3 bases for J; bases not matched to a gene: 6. The CDR3 is made up of 15 amino acids. The CDR3 region is CASRFTTSGKETQYF. The CDR3 DNA is TGTGCCAGCAGGTTCACGACTAGCGGGAAAGAGACCCAGTACTTC. The full variable domain, in which reference TRBV7-9 and TRBJ2-5 provide the parts outside the CDR3, is DTGVSQNPRHKITKRGQNVTFRCDPISEHNRLYWYRQTLGQGPEFLTYFQNEAQLEKSRLLSDRFSAERPKGSFSTLEIQRTEQGDSAMYLCASRFTTSGKETQYFGPGTRLLVL.

V is TRBV28 and J is TRBJ1-1; D not certain. Germline CDR1 MDHEN, CDR2 SYDVKM. The CDR3 length is 10 residues. V dropped 10 bases and J dropped 8 bases, with 11 bases sitting between them. CDR3 loop: CATLIREAFF. The CDR3 DNA follows: TGTGCCACACTTATTAGGGAAGCTTTCTTT.

The rearrangement links TRBV5-6 to TRBJ1-5, with a tentative D call TRBD1 (5 bases). Trimming stripped 1 base from V and 5 bases from J, with 13 bases between. The CDR3 length is 15 residues. Germline CDR1 reads SGHDT; CDR2 reads YYEEEE. The CDR3 spells CASSLFLGTHQPQHF. In DNA, the CDR3 is TGTGCCAGCAGCTTGTTTTTGGGGACCCATCAGCCCCAGCATTTT.

The table lists this clonotype with a few counts. This chain uses TRBV7-9 with TRBJ2-7; the D is unclear. V lost 3 bases and J 3 bases, leaving 12 bases between the germline ends. In germline, CDR1 is SEHNR, CDR2 FQNEAQ (reference sequence). The CDR3 length is 14 residues. As DNA, the CDR3 is TGTGCCAGCAGCTTTGTCGACACGCTCTACGAGCAGTACTTC. This gives the protein CASSFVDTLYEQYF.

This clonotype has only a few counts. The V and J genes are TRBV4-1 and TRBJ1-5; TRBD1 might be the D (5 bases). V was shortened by 4 bases and J by 1 base, with 8 bases between the two germline ends. The CDR3 is 14 residues long. Germline V lookup: CDR1 MGHRA, CDR2 YSYEKL. The CDR3 DNA reads as TGCGCCAGCAGCCGCAGGGAGAGCAATCAGCCCCAGCATTTT. Its protein is CASSRRESNQPQHF.

The chain has TRBV18 and TRBJ2-2; TRBD1 matches 8 bases. Per germline, CDR1 KGHSH and CDR2 LQKENI. This CDR3 comprises 18 residues. Trimming cost V 0 bases and J 0 bases; bases outside gene matches: 6. The CDR3 nucleotides read TGTGCCAGCTCACCACCGTGGCACAGGGGGACGAACACCGGGGAGCTGTTTTTT. Its protein is CASSPPWHRGTNTGELFF.

This clonotype occurred many times. The chain has TRBV11-1 and TRBJ2-5, with 7 bases fitting TRBD2. The CDR3 has 12 residues. The germline V gene encodes CDR1 SGHAT and CDR2 FQDESV (reference sequence). V gave up 2 bases and J gave up 9 bases; unmatched junction bases: 3. The CDR3 sequence is CASSLLAGAQYF. The CDR3 DNA follows: TGTGCCAGCAGCTTACTGGCGGGGGCCCAGTACTTC.

V gene TRBV12-3 or TRBV12-4 combines with J gene TRBJ2-5; the match to TRBD1 covers 8 bases. CDR3 length: 14 amino acids. The V segment lost 4 bases and the J segment 7 bases; nucleotides outside the gene matches: 8. In nucleotides, the CDR3 is TGTGCCAGCAGTTCCGACAGGGGCAAGGGGACCCAGTACTTC. It is translated as CASSSDRGKGTQYF.